Sequencing of this T cell receptor beta chain was carried out in a study of T-cell reconstitution after alpha-beta-depleted transplantation in children. Unique molecular identifiers tagged the TCRbeta library. A single record per CDR3 protein comes from TCRdb applying MiXCR to the PCR reads. Of 200,000 to 300,000 distinct CDR3 sequences listed, 12% are singletons. This clonotype was seen at least ten times. This receptor was identified in a human donor who donated a stem cell graft to a child with acute lymphoblastic leukemia. The sample consisted of PBMCs from the stem cell graft donor, taken from the stem cell graft.

The CDR3 nucleotides read TGTGCCAGCAGTTATAGCGGGAGGGCCGAGGATGAGCAGTTCTTC. This translates into CASSYSGRAEDEQFF. The genes are TRBV11-2 and TRBJ2-1; 11 bases are shared with TRBD2. CDR3 length: 15 amino acids. The trim removed 6 bases at V and 8 bases at J, leaving 9 bases unmatched. The germline CDR1 and CDR2 sequences are SGHAT and FQNNGV.